This T cell receptor beta chain was sequenced for a study of blood T cells in healthy people across ages. Sample-barcoded 5' priming and a J-beta primer mix drove a second PCR of roughly 7 to 11 cycles. A single record per CDR3 protein comes from TCRdb applying MiXCR to the 5' RACE reads. The table lists approximately 780,000 distinct CDR3 sequences, roughly 24% of them singletons. This clonotype showed up just a few times. These data were also reused for a study on T cells of mothers and their children.

This clonotype originated in a boy younger than 18 in good health. Source material: blood.

The CDR3 bases are TGCGCCAGCAGCCAAGGTCGGCCGGGGAGGAACACTGAAGCTTTCTTT. Its protein is CASSQGRPGRNTEAFF. This chain connects TRBV4-1 to TRBJ1-1; D unresolved. CDR1 is MGHRA, CDR2 YSYEKL, per germline. The length of the CDR3 is 16 residues. The germline V and J ends were trimmed by 1 base and 1 base, with 13 bases remaining between them.